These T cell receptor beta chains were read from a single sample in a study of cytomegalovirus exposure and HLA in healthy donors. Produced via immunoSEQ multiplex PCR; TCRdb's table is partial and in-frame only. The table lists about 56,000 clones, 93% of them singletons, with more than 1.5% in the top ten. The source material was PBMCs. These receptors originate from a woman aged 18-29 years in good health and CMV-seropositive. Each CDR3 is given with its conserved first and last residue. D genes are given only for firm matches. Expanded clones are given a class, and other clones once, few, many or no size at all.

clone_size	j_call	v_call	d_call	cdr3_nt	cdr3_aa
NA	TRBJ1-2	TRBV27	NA	TGTGCCAGCAGAATAGGGGGTGCTTGGGGCTACACCTTC	CASRIGGAWGYTF
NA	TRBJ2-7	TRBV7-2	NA	TGTGCCAGCAGCTTAGCGGCGGATTACGAGCAGTACTTC	CASSLAADYEQYF
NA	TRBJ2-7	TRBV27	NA	TGTGCCAGCAGTTTAGTGGACACCTACTACGAGCAGTACTTC	CASSLVDTYYEQYF
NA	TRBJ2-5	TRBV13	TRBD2	TGTGCCAGCAGCTTAGTGGCGCGCGGGGGGCAAGAGACCCAGTACTTC	CASSLVARGGQETQYF
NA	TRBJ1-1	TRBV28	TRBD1	TGTGCCAGCAGATCAGGGGGCGGGTTCGGGGGAGCTTTCTTT	CASRSGGGFGGAFF
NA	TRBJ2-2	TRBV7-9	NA	TGTGCCAGCAGCTTAGCAGCTGGAGGCTCCCCCAACACCGGGGAGCTGTTTTTT	CASSLAAGGSPNTGELFF
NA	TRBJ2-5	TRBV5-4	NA	TGTGCCAGCAGCTCCTGGACAGACCAAGAGACCCAGTACTTC	CASSSWTDQETQYF
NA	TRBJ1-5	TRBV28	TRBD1	TGTGCCAGCAGTGCGCCGGGACAGGGGCCGAATCAGCCCCAGCATTTT	CASSAPGQGPNQPQHF
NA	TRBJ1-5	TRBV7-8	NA	TGTGCCAGCAGCTTAAACCGGAGGTCGGGCAATCAGCCCCAGCATTTT	CASSLNRRSGNQPQHF
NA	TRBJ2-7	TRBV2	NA	TGTGCCAGCAGAAGGACAACCGGCGAGCAGTACTTC	CASRRTTGEQYF
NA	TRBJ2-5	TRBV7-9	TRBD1	TGTGCCAGCAGCCCGAAGACAGGGGTCGAGTACTTC	CASSPKTGVEYF
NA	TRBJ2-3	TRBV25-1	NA	TGTGCCAGCAGTGAAAGGCCCACAGCAGATACGCAGTATTTT	CASSERPTADTQYF
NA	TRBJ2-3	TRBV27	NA	TGTGCCACCTCTCTCCGGGATCAAACTGATACGCAGTATTTT	CATSLRDQTDTQYF
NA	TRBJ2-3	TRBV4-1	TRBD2	TGCGCCAGCAGCCAAGGACTAGCGGGGGGGCAAGATACGCAGTATTTT	CASSQGLAGGQDTQYF
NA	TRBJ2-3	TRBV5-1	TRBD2	TGCGCCAGCAGCGACAAGCGGGGGGGAAATACGCAGTATTTT	CASSDKRGGNTQYF
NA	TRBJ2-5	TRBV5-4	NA	TGTGCCAGCAGCGTCTGGGAGAGAGAGACCCAGTACTTC	CASSVWERETQYF
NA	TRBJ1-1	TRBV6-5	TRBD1	TGTGCCAGCATCGGGACAGGGGGGAGTCCTGAAGCTTTCTTT	CASIGTGGSPEAFF
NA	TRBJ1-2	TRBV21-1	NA	TGTGCCAGCAGCAAAGCTCCGGACAGGGGGCGATTTGGCTACACCTTC	CASSKAPDRGRFGYTF
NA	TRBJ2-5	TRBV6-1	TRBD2	TGTGCCAGCAGTGAAGCGGAGCGGGGGGTTAGGGAGACCCAGTACTTC	CASSEAERGVRETQYF
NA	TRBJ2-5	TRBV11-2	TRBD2	TGTGCCAGCAGCGCATACCCTAGCGGGGGGCCTCAAGAGACCCAGTACTTC	CASSAYPSGGPQETQYF
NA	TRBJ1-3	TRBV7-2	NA	TGTGCCAGCAGCGTCGGTGGCCGGGGGTGGGGAAACACCATATATTTT	CASSVGGRGWGNTIYF
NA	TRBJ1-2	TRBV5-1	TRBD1	TGCGCCAGCAGCTTTGAGGGGGCGTATGGCTACACCTTC	CASSFEGAYGYTF
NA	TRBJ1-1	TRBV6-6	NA	TGTGCCAGCAGTTACACAAACACTGAAGCTTTCTTT	CASSYTNTEAFF
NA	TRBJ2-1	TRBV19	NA	TGTGCCAGTAGTAATGGGGGGAACAATGAGCAGTTCTTC	CASSNGGNNEQFF
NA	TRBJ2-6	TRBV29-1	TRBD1	TGCAGCGTTGAGTCATGGGAGGACAGGGGGTTCTCTGGGGCCAACGTCCTGACTTTC	CSVESWEDRGFSGANVLTF
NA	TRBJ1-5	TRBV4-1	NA	TGCGCCAGCAGCCACGGACAGACTAGCAATCAGCCCCAGCATTTT	CASSHGQTSNQPQHF
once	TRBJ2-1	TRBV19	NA	TGTGCCAGTAGTATGGACAGAGGCAATGAGCAGTTCTTC	CASSMDRGNEQFF
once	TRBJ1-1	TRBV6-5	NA	TGTGCCAGCGGGCAGAGAGCGAACACTGAAGCTTTCTTT	CASGQRANTEAFF
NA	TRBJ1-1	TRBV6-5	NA	TGTGCCAGCAGTCCCTGGGGGCCAAACACTGAAGCTTTCTTT	CASSPWGPNTEAFF
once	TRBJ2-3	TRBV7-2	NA	TGTGCCAGCAGCTTTGCGTCAGATACGCAGTATTTT	CASSFASDTQYF
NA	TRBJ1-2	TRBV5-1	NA	TGCGCCAGCAGCCCTGGGGCAGGCTATGGCTACACCTTC	CASSPGAGYGYTF
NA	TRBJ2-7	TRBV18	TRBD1	TGTGCCAGCTCACCGGGACAGGGGGCGCGAGAGCAGTACTTC	CASSPGQGAREQYF
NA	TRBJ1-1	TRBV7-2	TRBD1	TGTGCCAGCAGCTTTCAGACAGGGGTAACTTTCTTT	CASSFQTGVTFF
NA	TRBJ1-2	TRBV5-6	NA	TGTGCCAGCAGCTTGGCGGGGGGACATGGCTACACCTTC	CASSLAGGHGYTF
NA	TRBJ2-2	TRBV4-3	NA	TGCGCCAGCAGCCAAGATCGGAGGGATATCGGGGAGCTGTTTTTT	CASSQDRRDIGELFF
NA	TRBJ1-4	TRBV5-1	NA	TGCGCCAGCAGCTTGTGGCCTAATGAAAAACTGTTTTTT	CASSLWPNEKLFF
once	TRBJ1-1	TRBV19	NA	TGTGCCAGTATAGGGGGCACTGAAGCTTTCTTT	CASIGGTEAFF
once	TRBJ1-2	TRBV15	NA	TGTGCCACCAGCAGAGCTGATGGGCTTGGGTTGATCTATGGCTACACCTTC	CATSRADGLGLIYGYTF
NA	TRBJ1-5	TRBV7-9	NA	TGTGCCAGCAGCTTAAAAGGCGGGCCCCAGCATTTT	CASSLKGGPQHF
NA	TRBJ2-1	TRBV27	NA	TGTGCCAGCAGTTTAGGCAGGTACAATGAGCAGTTCTTC	CASSLGRYNEQFF
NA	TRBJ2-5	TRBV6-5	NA	TGTGCCAGCAGTTATCAAAGGGGCCAAGAGACCCAGTACTTC	CASSYQRGQETQYF
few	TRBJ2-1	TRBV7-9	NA	TGTGCCAGCAGCTCGGTAGTTGGGCAGTTCTTC	CASSSVVGQFF
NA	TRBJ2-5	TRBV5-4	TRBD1	TGTGCCAGCAGCTTCCCCGGACAGGGACTTAAGGAGACCCAGTACTTC	CASSFPGQGLKETQYF
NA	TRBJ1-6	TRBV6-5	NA	TGTGCCAGCAGTTACTCGAGCTCCTATAATTCACCCCTCCACTTT	CASSYSSSYNSPLHF
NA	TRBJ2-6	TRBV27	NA	TGTGCCAGCAGTACAACAGGGAACGGGGCCAACGTCCTGACTTTC	CASSTTGNGANVLTF
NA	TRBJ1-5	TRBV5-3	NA	TGTGCCAGAAGCTTTCCCGATCGGTCGGGCAATCAGCCCCAGCATTTT	CARSFPDRSGNQPQHF
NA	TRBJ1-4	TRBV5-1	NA	TGCGCCAGCAGCTTACAGGGAAATAGGGATGAAAAACTGTTTTTT	CASSLQGNRDEKLFF
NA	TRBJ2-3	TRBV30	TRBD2	TGTGCCTGGAGCCTCACTAGCGGGGGAGATACGCAGTATTTT	CAWSLTSGGDTQYF
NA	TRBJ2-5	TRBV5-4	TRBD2	TGTGCCAGCAGCATCACTAGCGGGGAGACCCAGTACTTC	CASSITSGETQYF
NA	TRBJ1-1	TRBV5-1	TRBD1	TGCGCCAGCTCAAAGACCGGACAGGGGGCGACTGAAGCTTTCTTT	CASSKTGQGATEAFF
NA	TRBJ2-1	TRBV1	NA	TGCACCAGCAGCATGCTAGCGGGGGGTAGGTTCTACAATGAGCAGTTCTTC	CTSSMLAGGRFYNEQFF
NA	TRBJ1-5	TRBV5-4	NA	TGTGCCAGCAGCTCAAACAGGGACGGGCAGCCCCAGCATTTT	CASSSNRDGQPQHF
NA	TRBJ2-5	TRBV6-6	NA	TGTGCCAGCACCTCCTACGACAGGCACCAAGAGACCCAGTACTTC	CASTSYDRHQETQYF
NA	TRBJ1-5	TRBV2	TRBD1	TGTGCCAGCAGCCGACAGGGGAGGCAGCCCCAGCATTTT	CASSRQGRQPQHF
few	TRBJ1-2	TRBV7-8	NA	TGTGCCAGCAGCCCAGCGGGGGGGGTCTATGGCTACACCTTC	CASSPAGGVYGYTF